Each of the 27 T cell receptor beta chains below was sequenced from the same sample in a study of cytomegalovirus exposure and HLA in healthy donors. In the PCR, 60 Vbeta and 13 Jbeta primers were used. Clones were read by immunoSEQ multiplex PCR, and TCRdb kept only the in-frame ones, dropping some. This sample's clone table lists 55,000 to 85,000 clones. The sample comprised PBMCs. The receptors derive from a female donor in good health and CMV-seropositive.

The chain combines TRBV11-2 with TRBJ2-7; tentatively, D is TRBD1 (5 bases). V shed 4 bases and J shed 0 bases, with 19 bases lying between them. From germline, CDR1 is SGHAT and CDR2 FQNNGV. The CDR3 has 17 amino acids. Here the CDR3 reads CASSSWKGHRSSYEQYF. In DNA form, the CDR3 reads TGTGCCAGCAGCTCCTGGAAAGGACACCGAAGCTCCTACGAGCAGTACTTC.

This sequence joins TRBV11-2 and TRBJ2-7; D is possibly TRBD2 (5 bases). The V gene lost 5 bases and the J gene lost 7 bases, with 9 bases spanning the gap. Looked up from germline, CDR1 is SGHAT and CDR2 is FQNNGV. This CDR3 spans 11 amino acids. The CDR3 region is CASSPGYEQYF. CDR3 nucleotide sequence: TGTGCCAGCAGCCCGGGGTATGAGCAGTACTTC.

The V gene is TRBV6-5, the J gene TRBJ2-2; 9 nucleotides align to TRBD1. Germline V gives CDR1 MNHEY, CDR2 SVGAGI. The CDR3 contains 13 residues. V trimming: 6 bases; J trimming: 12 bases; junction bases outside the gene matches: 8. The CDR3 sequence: CASSRQGVRKLFF. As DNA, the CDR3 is TGTGCCAGCAGCAGACAGGGGGTGAGAAAGCTGTTTTTT.

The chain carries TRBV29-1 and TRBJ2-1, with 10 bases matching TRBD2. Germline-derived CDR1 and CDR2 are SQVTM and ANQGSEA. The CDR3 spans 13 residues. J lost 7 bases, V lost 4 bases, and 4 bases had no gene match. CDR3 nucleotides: TGCAGCGTTGGTCTAGCGGGAGCTAATGAGCAGTTCTTC. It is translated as CSVGLAGANEQFF.

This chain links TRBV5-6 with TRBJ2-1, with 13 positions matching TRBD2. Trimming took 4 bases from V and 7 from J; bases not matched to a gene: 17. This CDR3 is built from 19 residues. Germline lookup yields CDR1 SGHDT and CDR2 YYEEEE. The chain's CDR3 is CASSEHRRLAGGLENEQFF. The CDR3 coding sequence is TGTGCCAGCAGCGAACACCGCAGACTAGCGGGAGGTTTGGAGAATGAGCAGTTCTTC.

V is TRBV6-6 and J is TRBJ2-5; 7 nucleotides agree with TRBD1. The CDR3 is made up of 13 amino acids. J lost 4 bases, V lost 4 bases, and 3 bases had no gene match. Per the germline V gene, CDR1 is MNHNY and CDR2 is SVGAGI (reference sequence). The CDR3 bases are TGTGCCAGCAGTTCGGCAGGGGGAGAGACCCAGTACTTC. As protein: CASSSAGGETQYF.

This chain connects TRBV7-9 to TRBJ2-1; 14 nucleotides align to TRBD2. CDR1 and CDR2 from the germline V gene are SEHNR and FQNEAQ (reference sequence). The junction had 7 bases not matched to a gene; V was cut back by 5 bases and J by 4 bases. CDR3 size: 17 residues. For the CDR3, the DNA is TGTGCCAGCAGCCCCGGGACTAGCGGGGGCCTTTACAATGAGCAGTTCTTC. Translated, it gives CASSPGTSGGLYNEQFF.

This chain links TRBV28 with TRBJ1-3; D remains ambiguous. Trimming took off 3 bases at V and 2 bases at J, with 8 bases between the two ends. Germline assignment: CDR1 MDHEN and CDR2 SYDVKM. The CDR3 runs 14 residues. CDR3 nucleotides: TGTGCCAGCAGTTTCCCCGGGGCTGGAAACACCATATATTTT. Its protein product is CASSFPGAGNTIYF. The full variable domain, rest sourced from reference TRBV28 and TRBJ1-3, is DVKVTQSSRYLVKRTGEKVFLECVQDMDHENMFWYRQDPGLGLRLIYFSYDVKMKEKGDIPEGYSVSREKKERFSLILESASTNQTSMYLCASSFPGAGNTIYFGEGSWLTVV.

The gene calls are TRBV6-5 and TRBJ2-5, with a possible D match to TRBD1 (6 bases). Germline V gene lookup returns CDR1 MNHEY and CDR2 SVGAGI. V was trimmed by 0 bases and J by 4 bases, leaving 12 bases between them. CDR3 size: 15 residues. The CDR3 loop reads CASSYSGGAGETQYF. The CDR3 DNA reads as TGTGCCAGCAGTTACTCTGGGGGCGCAGGAGAGACCCAGTACTTC.

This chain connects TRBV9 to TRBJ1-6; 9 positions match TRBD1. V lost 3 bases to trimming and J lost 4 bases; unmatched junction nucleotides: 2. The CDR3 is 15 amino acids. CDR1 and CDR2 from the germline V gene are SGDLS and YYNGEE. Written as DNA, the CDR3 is TGTGCCAGCAGCGCCGGGACAGGGTATAATTCACCCCTCCACTTT. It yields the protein CASSAGTGYNSPLHF. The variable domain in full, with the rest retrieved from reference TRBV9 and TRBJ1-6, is DSGVTQTPKHLITATGQRVTLRCSPRSGDLSVYWYQQSLDQGLQFLIQYYNGEERAKGNILERFSAQQFPDLHSELNLSSLELGDSALYFCASSAGTGYNSPLHFGNGTRLTVT.

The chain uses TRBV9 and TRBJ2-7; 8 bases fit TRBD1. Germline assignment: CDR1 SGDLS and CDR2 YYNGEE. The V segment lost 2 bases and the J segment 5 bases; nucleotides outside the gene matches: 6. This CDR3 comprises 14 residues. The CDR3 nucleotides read TGTGCCAGCAGCGTTGGACAGGGTTTTAACGAGCAGTACTTC. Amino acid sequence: CASSVGQGFNEQYF. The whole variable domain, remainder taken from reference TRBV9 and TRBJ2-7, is DSGVTQTPKHLITATGQRVTLRCSPRSGDLSVYWYQQSLDQGLQFLIQYYNGEERAKGNILERFSAQQFPDLHSELNLSSLELGDSALYFCASSVGQGFNEQYFGPGTRLTVT.

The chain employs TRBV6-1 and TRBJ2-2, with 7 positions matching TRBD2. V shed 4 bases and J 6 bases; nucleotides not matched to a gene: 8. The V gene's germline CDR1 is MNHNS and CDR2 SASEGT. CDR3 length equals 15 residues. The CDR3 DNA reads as TGTGCCAGCAGTGTTTATCTAGCGGAGTCCGGGGAGCTGTTTTTT. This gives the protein CASSVYLAESGELFF.

CDR3 nucleotide sequence: TGTGCCAGCACCCCAGGGGGGAGCCCTGGCGAGCAGTACTTC. The encoded protein is CASTPGGSPGEQYF. The V gene is TRBV28, the J gene TRBJ2-7, with D possibly TRBD1 on 7 matching bases. V shed 7 bases and J shed 6 bases, with 19 bases lying between them. CDR1 is MDHEN, CDR2 SYDVKM, per germline. CDR3 length: 14 residues.

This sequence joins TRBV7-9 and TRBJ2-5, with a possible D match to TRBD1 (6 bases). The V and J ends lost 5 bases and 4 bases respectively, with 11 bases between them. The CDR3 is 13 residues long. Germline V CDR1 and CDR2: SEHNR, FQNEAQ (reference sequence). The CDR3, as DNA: TGTGCCAGCAGCCGGGACACGGCAGAGACCCAGTACTTC. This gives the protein CASSRDTAETQYF.

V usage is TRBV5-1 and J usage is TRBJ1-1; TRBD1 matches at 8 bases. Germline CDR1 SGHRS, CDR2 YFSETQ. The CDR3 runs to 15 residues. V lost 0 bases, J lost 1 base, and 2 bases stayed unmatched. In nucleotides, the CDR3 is TGCGCCAGCAGCTTGGCAGGGGGCGGGAACACTGAAGCTTTCTTT. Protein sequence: CASSLAGGGNTEAFF.

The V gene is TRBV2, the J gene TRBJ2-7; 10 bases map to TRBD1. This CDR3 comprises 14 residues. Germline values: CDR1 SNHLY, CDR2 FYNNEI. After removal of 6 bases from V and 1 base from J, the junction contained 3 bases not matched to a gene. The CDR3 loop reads CASRGQGTSYEQYF. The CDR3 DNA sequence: TGTGCCAGCAGGGGACAGGGGACTTCCTACGAGCAGTACTTC.

DNA for the CDR3: TGCGCCAGCAGCGCGCAAACCCCGGGACTATCCTACAATCAGCCCCAGCATTTT. This codes for CASSAQTPGLSYNQPQHF. The V gene is TRBV10-1, the J gene TRBJ1-5, with a possible D match to TRBD1 (5 bases). This CDR3 has 18 residues. The germline V gene has CDR1 WNHNN and CDR2 SYGVQD (reference sequence). V was pared by 6 bases and J by 3 bases, with 24 bases between.

CDR3 coding DNA: TGTGCCAGCAGTTCCCCGGGGGGAGTTGGCAATGAGCAGTTCTTC. It codes for CASSSPGGVGNEQFF. The genes are TRBV7-9 and TRBJ2-1, with 7 bases lining up with TRBD2. Germline CDR1 SEHNR, CDR2 FQNEAQ (reference sequence). J gave up 6 bases and V 6 bases, and 11 bases lay outside the gene matches. The CDR3 is 15 amino acids.

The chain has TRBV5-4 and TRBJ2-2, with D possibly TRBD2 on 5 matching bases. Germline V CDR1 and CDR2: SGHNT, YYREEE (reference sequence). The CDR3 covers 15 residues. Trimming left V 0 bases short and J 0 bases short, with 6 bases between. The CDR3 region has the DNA TGTGCCAGCAGCTTGGCGGGGTCGAACACCGGGGAGCTGTTTTTT. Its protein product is CASSLAGSNTGELFF.

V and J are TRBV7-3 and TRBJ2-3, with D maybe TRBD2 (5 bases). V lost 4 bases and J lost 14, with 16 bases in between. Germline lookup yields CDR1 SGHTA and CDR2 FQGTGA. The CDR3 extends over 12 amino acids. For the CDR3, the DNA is TGTGCCAGCAGCTCCGCTAGCAGCCGACCGTATTTT. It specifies CASSSASSRPYF.

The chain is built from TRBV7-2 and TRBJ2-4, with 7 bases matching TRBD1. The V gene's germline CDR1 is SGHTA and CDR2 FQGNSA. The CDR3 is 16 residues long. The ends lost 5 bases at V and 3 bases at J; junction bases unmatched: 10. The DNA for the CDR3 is TGTGCCAGCAGCGCAAGAGGCCGGGACAGCAAAAACATTCAGTACTTC. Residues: CASSARGRDSKNIQYF. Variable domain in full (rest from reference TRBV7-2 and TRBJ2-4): GAGVSQSPSNKVTEKGKDVELRCDPISGHTALYWYRQSLGQGLEFLIYFQGNSAPDKSGLPSDRFSAERTGGSVSTLTIQRTQQEDSAVYLCASSARGRDSKNIQYFGAGTRLSVL.

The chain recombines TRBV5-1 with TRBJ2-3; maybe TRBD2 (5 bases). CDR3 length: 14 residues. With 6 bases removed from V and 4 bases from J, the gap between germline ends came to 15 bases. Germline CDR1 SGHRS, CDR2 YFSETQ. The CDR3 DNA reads TGCGCCAGCATAGAGGGCAGGATGGCAGATACGCAGTATTTT. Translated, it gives CASIEGRMADTQYF.

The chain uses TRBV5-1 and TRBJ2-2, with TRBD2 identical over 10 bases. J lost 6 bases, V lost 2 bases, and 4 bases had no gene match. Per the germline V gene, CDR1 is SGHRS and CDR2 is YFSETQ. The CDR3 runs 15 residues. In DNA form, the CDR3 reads TGCGCCAGCAGCTTACTAGCGGGGATCCCCGGGGAGCTGTTTTTT. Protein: CASSLLAGIPGELFF.

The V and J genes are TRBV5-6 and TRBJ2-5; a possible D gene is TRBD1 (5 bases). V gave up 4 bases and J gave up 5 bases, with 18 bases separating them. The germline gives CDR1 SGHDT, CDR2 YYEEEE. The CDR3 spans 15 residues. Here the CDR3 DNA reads TGTGCCAGCAGCCATCGGGTCTGGGGCGCGGAGACCCAGTACTTC. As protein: CASSHRVWGAETQYF.

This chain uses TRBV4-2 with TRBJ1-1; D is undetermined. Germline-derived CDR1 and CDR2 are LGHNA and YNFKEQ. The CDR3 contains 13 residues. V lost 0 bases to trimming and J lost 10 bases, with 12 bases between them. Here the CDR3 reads CASSQDYYGGAFF. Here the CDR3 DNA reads TGTGCCAGCAGCCAAGATTATTACGGCGGAGCTTTCTTT.

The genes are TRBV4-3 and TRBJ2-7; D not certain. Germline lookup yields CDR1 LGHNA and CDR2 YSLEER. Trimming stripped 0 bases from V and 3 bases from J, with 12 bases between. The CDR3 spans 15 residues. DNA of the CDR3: TGCGCCAGCAGCCAAGACAGGCTGTTGTTCTACGAGCAGTACTTC. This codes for CASSQDRLLFYEQYF.

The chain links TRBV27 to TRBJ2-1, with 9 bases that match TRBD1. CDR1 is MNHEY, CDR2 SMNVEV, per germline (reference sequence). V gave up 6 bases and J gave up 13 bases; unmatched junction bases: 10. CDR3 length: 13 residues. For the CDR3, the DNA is TGTGCCAGCAGCACCGGGACAGGGATCGATCAGTTCTTC. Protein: CASSTGTGIDQFF.